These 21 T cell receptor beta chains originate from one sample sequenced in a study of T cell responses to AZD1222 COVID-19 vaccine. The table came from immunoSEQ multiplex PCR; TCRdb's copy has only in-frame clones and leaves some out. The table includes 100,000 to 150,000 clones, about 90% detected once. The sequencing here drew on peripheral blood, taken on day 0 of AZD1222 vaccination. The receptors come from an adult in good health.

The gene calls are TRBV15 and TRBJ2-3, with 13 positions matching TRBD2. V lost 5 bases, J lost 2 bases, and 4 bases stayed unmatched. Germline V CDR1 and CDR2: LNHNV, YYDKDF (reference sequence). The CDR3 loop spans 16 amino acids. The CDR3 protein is CATSDGTSGTTDTQYF. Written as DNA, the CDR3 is TGTGCCACCAGCGACGGGACTAGCGGGACCACAGATACGCAGTATTTT.

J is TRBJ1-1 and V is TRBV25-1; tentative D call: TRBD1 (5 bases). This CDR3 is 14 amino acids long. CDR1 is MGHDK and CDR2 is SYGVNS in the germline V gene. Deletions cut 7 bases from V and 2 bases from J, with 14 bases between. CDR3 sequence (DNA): TGTGCCAGCACCTCACGGGGGTTTAACACTGAAGCTTTCTTT. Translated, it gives CASTSRGFNTEAFF.

The CDR3 loop is CATRSSGSDEQYF. CDR3 sequence (DNA): TGTGCCACCCGATCTAGCGGGAGTGACGAGCAGTACTTC. This sequence joins TRBV6-5 and TRBJ2-7, with 10 positions matching TRBD2. This CDR3 region has 13 residues. J was trimmed by 5 bases and V by 10 bases; bases with no gene match: 8. Germline V lookup: CDR1 MNHEY, CDR2 SVGAGI.

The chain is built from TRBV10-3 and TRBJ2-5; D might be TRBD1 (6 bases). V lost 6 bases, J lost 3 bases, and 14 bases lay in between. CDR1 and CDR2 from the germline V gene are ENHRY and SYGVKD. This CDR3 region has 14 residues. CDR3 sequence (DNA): TGTGCCATCAGGCCGACAGGAGGTGAAGAGACCCAGTACTTC. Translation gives CAIRPTGGEETQYF.

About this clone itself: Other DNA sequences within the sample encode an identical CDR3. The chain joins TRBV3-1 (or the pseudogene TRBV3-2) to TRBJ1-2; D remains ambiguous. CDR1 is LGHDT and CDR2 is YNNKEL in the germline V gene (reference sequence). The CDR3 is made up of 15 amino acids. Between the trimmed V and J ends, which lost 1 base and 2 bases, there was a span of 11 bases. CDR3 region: CASSQGRQANYGYTF. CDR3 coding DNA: TGTGCCAGCAGCCAAGGCCGCCAGGCAAACTATGGCTACACCTTC.

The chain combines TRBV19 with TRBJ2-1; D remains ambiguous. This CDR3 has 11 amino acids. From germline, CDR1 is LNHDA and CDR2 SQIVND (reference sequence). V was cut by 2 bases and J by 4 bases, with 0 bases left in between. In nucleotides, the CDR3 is TGTGCCAGTAGTATATACAATGAGCAGTTCTTC. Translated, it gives CASSIYNEQFF.

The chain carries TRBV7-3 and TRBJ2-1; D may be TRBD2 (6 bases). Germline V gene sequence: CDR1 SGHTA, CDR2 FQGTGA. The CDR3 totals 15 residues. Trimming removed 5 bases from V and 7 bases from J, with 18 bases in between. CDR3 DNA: TGTGCCAGCAGCCCCGCTAGCGCCTACGGGAATGAGCAGTTCTTC. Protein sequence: CASSPASAYGNEQFF.

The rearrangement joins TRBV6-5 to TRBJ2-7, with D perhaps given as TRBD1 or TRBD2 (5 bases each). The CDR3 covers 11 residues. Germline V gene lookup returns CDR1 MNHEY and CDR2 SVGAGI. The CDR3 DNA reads TGTGGGGCGGGCAGGGCCTACGAGCAGTACTTC. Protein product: CGAGRAYEQYF.

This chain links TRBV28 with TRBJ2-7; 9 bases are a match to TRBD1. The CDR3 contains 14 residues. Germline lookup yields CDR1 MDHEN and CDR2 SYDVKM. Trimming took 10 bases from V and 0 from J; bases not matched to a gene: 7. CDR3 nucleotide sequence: TGTGCCACCAGCCAGGGACAGGGCTCCTACGAGCAGTACTTC. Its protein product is CATSQGQGSYEQYF.

The CDR3 sequence is CASGGDRGPGGYTF. CDR3 coding DNA: TGTGCCAGCGGGGGGGACAGGGGGCCTGGTGGCTACACCTTC. The rearrangement uses TRBV6-5 and TRBJ1-2, with 12 nucleotides matching TRBD1. V was clipped by 8 bases and J by 7 bases; unmatched bases: 8. This CDR3 has 14 amino acids. CDR1 and CDR2 from the germline V gene are MNHEY and SVGAGI.

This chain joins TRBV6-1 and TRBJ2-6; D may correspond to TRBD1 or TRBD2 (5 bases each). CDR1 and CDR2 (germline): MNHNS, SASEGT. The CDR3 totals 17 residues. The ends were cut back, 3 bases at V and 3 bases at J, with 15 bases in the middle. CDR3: CASSDRGRSGGANVLTF. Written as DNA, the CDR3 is TGTGCCAGCAGTGACCGGGGCCGTAGTGGTGGGGCCAACGTCCTGACTTTC.

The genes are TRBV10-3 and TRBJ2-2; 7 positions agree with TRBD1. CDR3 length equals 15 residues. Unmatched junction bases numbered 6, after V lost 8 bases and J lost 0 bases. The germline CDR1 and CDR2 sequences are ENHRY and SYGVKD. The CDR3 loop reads CAIRKGAANTGELFF. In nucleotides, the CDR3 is TGTGCCATCCGAAAGGGGGCAGCGAACACCGGGGAGCTGTTTTTT.

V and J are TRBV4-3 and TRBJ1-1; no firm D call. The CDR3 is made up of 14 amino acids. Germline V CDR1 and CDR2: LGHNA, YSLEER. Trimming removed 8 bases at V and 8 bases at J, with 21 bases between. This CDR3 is CASGSTSTTQEAFF. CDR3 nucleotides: TGCGCCAGCGGCTCGACTTCGACGACCCAAGAAGCTTTCTTT.

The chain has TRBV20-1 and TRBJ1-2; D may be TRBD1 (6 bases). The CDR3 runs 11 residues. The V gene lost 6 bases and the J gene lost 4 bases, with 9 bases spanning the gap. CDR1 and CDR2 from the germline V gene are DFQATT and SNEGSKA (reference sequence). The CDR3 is CSAQGSYGYTF. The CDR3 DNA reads TGCAGTGCCCAGGGGTCCTATGGCTACACCTTC.

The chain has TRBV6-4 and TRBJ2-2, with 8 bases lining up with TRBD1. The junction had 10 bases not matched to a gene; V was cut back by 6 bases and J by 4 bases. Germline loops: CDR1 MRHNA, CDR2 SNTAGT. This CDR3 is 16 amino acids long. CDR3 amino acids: CASSPGGWGSTGELFF. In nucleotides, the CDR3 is TGTGCCAGCAGCCCAGGGGGCTGGGGAAGCACCGGGGAGCTGTTTTTT.

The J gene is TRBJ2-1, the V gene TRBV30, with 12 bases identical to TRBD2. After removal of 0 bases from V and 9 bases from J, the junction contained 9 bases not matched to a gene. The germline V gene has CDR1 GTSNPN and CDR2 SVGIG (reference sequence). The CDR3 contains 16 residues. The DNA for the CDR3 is TGTGCCTGGAGTGTACGCCTAGCGGGGGGGCCCCGTGAGCAGTTCTTC. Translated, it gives CAWSVRLAGGPREQFF.

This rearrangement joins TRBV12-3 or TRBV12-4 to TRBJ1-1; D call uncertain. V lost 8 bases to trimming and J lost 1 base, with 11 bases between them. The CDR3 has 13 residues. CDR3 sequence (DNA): TGTGCCAGCCGCCTGGCGGGGAACACTGAAGCTTTCTTT. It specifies CASRLAGNTEAFF.

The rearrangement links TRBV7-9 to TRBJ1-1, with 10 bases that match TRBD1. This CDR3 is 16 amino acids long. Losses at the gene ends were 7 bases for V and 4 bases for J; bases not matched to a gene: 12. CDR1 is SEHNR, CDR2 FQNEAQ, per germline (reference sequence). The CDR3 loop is CASKPPGQGLGTEAFF. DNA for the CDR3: TGTGCCAGCAAACCACCGGGACAGGGGTTGGGCACTGAAGCTTTCTTT.

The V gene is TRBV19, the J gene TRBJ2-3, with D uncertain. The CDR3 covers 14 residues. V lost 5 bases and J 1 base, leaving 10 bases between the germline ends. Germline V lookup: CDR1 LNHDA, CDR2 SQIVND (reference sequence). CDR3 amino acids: CASSLPPRTDTQYF. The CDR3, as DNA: TGTGCCAGTAGTCTACCCCCCCGCACAGATACGCAGTATTTT.

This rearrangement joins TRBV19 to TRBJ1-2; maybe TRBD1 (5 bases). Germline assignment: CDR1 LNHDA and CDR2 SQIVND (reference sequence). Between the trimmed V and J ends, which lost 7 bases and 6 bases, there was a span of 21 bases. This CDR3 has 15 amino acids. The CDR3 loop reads CASTPNVGRSNGYTF. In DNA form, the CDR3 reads TGTGCCAGTACCCCGAACGTGGGGCGTTCCAATGGCTACACCTTC.

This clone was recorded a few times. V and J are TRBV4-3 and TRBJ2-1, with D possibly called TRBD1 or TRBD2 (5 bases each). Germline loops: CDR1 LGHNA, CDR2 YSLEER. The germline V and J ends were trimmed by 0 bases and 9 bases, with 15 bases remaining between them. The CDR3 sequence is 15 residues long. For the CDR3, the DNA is TGCGCCAGCAGCCAAGAGTCGGGGCGAGGGGTTGAGCAGTTCTTC. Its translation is CASSQESGRGVEQFF.